A single TCR beta chain is shown here with its context. This record belongs to a study of blood T cell repertoires in COVID-19. Study summary: There were acute and convalescent COVID-19 samples, and they came from the United States, Italy and Spain. Sources were T cells, B-cell-depleted T cells, or PBMCs; the material itself was cDNA or gDNA.

Recruitment covered fewer than 25 US areas and drew participants whose ages spanned about 18 to 95 years. Shortly before study entry, within 2 weeks, exposed participants had met a COVID-19 case. Germline loops: CDR1 MNHEY, CDR2 SVGEGT. The CDR3 covers 20 residues. Trimming removed 4 bases from V and 0 bases from J, with 26 bases in between. The method was immunoSEQ multiplex PCR; TCRdb's version includes in-frame clones alone and lacks a portion of them. Of about 210,000 clones listed, 65% to 85% are singletons. The source material was PBMCs or T cells enriched from blood (not recorded which). The V gene is TRBV6-2 or TRBV6-3, the J gene TRBJ2-3, with D possibly being TRBD2 (6 bases). The TCR sequence derives from a woman aged 30 to 39 who had been exposed to COVID-19. CDR3 region: CASSSVRAVSRGRSTDTQYF. DNA of the CDR3: TGTGCCAGCAGTTCCGTTCGCGCCGTTTCGCGGGGCCGAAGCACAGATACGCAGTATTTT.